This T cell receptor (beta chain) was captured by sequencing in a study of control samples from healthy donors and cancer patients. Between the trimmed V and J ends, which lost 3 bases and 0 bases, there was a span of 15 bases. The CDR3 is 17 amino acids. Germline CDR1 MNHEY, CDR2 SMNVEV (reference sequence). Generated by immunoSEQ multiplex PCR, the TCRdb table keeps only in-frame clones and is missing some. The data hold approximately 70,000 clones, with about nine tenths observed a single time. The chain employs TRBV27 and TRBJ1-5; D perhaps matches TRBD1 (5 bases). The TCR originated in a man in his 60s with lung cancer. Source material: PBMCs. The CDR3 spells CASSLKPGWDSNQPQHF. Here the CDR3 DNA reads TGTGCCAGCAGTTTGAAACCAGGGTGGGATAGCAATCAGCCCCAGCATTTT.